A selection of T cell receptor beta chains follows, all from one sample in a study of blood T cell repertoires in COVID-19. Only in-frame clones appear in the TCRdb table, and some are missing; sequencing was by immunoSEQ multiplex PCR. The sample consists of some 120,000 clones, more than 70% of them appearing once. Material for sequencing was peripheral blood. These receptors were obtained from a man older than 75 with active or convalescent COVID-19. Both conserved end residues are part of each CDR3. The D gene is left open where the match is weak. A row's size may be missing; if present it is once, few, many or a size class.

D,V,J,size,CDR3,DNA
TRBD1,TRBV2,TRBJ1-5,-,CASSEVWTGNQPQHF,TGTGCCAGCAGTGAAGTATGGACAGGTAATCAGCCCCAGCATTTT
TRBD2,TRBV3-1/TRBV3-2,TRBJ2-1,-,CASSHGGALIEQFF,TGTGCCAGCAGCCACGGGGGGGCCCTGATTGAGCAGTTCTTC
TRBD2,TRBV4-3,TRBJ2-5,-,CASSQTLANQETQYF,TGCGCCAGCAGCCAAACACTAGCGAACCAAGAGACCCAGTACTTC
-,TRBV12-3/TRBV12-4,TRBJ1-5,-,CASSFGGNQPQHF,TGTGCCAGCAGTTTCGGAGGGAATCAGCCCCAGCATTTT
TRBD1,TRBV7-3,TRBJ1-1,-,CASSFFGQGGAFF,TGTGCCAGCAGCTTTTTCGGACAGGGTGGTGCTTTCTTT
-,TRBV20-1,TRBJ1-1,once,CSASPRTGKEINTEAFF,TGCAGTGCTAGTCCCCGAACAGGGAAGGAGATCAACACTGAAGCTTTCTTT
-,TRBV20-1,TRBJ1-4,-,CSATYDEKLFF,TGCAGTGCTACCTACGATGAAAAACTGTTTTTT
TRBD2,TRBV6-5,TRBJ2-5,-,CASSTPGRDQETQYF,TGTGCCAGCAGTACCCCGGGGAGGGACCAAGAGACCCAGTACTTC
-,TRBV11-1,TRBJ1-6,-,CASSPGNSPLHF,TGTGCCAGCAGCCCAGGAAATTCACCCCTCCACTTT
TRBD1,TRBV7-9,TRBJ2-1,few,CASSLADRVYNEQFF,TGTGCCAGCAGCTTAGCGGACAGGGTATACAATGAGCAGTTCTTC
TRBD1,TRBV7-8,TRBJ1-3,-,CASSYRDSFSGNTIYF,TGTGCCAGCAGCTACCGGGACAGTTTCTCTGGAAACACCATATATTTT
-,TRBV14,TRBJ2-7,-,CASSHPGEQYF,TGTGCCAGCAGCCATCCAGGTGAGCAGTACTTC
TRBD1,TRBV6-2/TRBV6-3,TRBJ1-5,-,CASSIIGGWNQPQHF,TGTGCCAGCAGTATAATAGGGGGCTGGAATCAGCCCCAGCATTTT
TRBD1,TRBV3-1/TRBV3-2,TRBJ1-2,-,CASSQEGTGGYYGYTF,TGTGCCAGCAGCCAAGAAGGGACAGGGGGCTACTATGGCTACACCTTC
-,TRBV6-6,TRBJ1-1,-,CASSHGVNSEAFF,TGTGCCAGCAGCCACGGGGTAAACTCTGAAGCTTTCTTT
TRBD1,TRBV19,TRBJ2-7,-,CASRGRHRGQSSYEQYF,TGTGCCAGTAGGGGTCGGCACAGGGGGCAGAGCTCCTACGAGCAGTACTTC
-,TRBV5-4,TRBJ2-3,-,CASSLKQGSDTQYF,TGTGCCAGCAGCTTGAAGCAGGGCTCAGATACGCAGTATTTT
TRBD1,TRBV6-5,TRBJ1-2,-,CASSPGQGNYGYTF,TGTGCCAGCAGCCCAGGACAGGGGAACTATGGCTACACCTTC
-,TRBV3-1/TRBV3-2,TRBJ1-1,-,CASRLMRTEAFF,TGTGCCAGCAGGCTTATGCGAACTGAAGCTTTCTTT
-,TRBV6-5,TRBJ2-7,-,CASWGATGSSYEQYF,TGTGCCAGCTGGGGAGCAACAGGGAGCTCCTACGAGCAGTACTTC
-,TRBV4-3,TRBJ2-6,-,CASSQDSVSGANVLTF,TGCGCCAGCAGCCAAGATTCGGTCTCTGGGGCCAACGTCCTGACTTTC
TRBD1,TRBV7-8,TRBJ2-7,-,CASSRTDGQAYEQYF,TGTGCCAGCAGCCGTACTGATGGACAGGCCTACGAGCAGTACTTC
-,TRBV10-3,TRBJ1-2,-,CAISPMGGGGYGYTF,TGTGCCATCAGTCCTATGGGGGGTGGGGGCTATGGCTACACCTTC
TRBD1,TRBV27,TRBJ2-6,-,CASSRSWDRVSGANVLTF,TGTGCCAGCAGTCGTTCGTGGGACAGGGTTTCTGGGGCCAACGTCCTGACTTTC
TRBD2,TRBV7-3,TRBJ2-3,-,CASSRSGVSTDTQYF,TGTGCCAGCAGCCGGAGCGGGGTGAGCACAGATACGCAGTATTTT
-,TRBV7-9,TRBJ2-1,once,CASSLEGSVGSYNEQFF,TGTGCCAGCAGCTTAGAGGGGTCCGTTGGCTCCTACAATGAGCAGTTCTTC
TRBD1,TRBV6-2/TRBV6-3,TRBJ1-4,-,CASSTDRGLREKLFF,TGTGCCAGCAGCACGGACAGGGGGCTTCGAGAAAAACTGTTTTTT
-,TRBV2,TRBJ1-5,-,CASSSGFQPQHF,TGTGCCAGCAGTTCGGGTTTTCAGCCCCAGCATTTT
-,TRBV29-1,TRBJ2-7,-,CSVGRDIYSYEQYF,TGCAGCGTGGGACGGGACATATACTCCTACGAGCAGTACTTC
-,TRBV7-2,TRBJ1-3,-,CASSLDSGFGNTIYF,TGTGCCAGCAGCTTAGATTCAGGGTTTGGAAACACCATATATTTT
TRBD2,TRBV9,TRBJ2-1,-,CASSPRTSGETNEQFF,TGTGCCAGCAGCCCCCGGACTAGCGGGGAAACCAATGAGCAGTTCTTC
-,TRBV29-1,TRBJ2-2,-,CSVERSGTGELFF,TGCAGCGTTGAACGGAGTGGTACCGGGGAGCTGTTTTTT
-,TRBV7-2,TRBJ2-7,-,CASSLAPVSPYEQYF,TGTGCCAGCAGCTTAGCCCCAGTCTCTCCCTACGAGCAGTACTTC
-,TRBV6-2/TRBV6-3,TRBJ2-7,-,CASSYIQGPYEQYF,TGTGCCAGCAGTTACATCCAGGGCCCCTACGAGCAGTACTTC
-,TRBV5-4,TRBJ2-5,-,CASSLPSGQETQYF,TGTGCCAGCAGCTTGCCCAGCGGCCAAGAGACCCAGTACTTC
-,TRBV9,TRBJ1-1,few,CASTGRGNTEAFF,TGTGCCAGCACGGGGAGAGGGAACACTGAAGCTTTCTTT
-,TRBV30,TRBJ2-2,-,CAWSSGRVRVGELFF,TGTGCCTGGAGTAGCGGCAGAGTCCGCGTCGGGGAGCTGTTTTTT
-,TRBV5-6,TRBJ2-3,once,CASSPGTDTQYF,TGTGCCAGCAGCCCCGGGACAGATACGCAGTATTTT
-,TRBV10-3,TRBJ1-2,-,CWRSASPFYGYTF,TGTTGGAGGTCAGCCTCACCATTCTATGGCTACACCTTC
-,TRBV5-1,TRBJ1-1,-,CASSLRTANTEAFF,TGCGCCAGCAGCTTGAGGACAGCGAACACTGAAGCTTTCTTT
-,TRBV6-6,TRBJ2-6,-,CASSYDNSGANVLTF,TGTGCCAGCAGCTACGACAACTCTGGGGCCAACGTCCTGACTTTC
TRBD2,TRBV6-1,TRBJ2-5,-,CASSEVGTSGGATKRSQYF,TGTGCCAGCAGTGAAGTGGGGACTAGCGGGGGGGCTACCAAGAGATCCCAGTACTTC